The subject of this entry is one TCR beta chain. Its cognate antigen is unknown. PCR primers comprised 60 Vbeta and 13 Jbeta primers. As originally analysed: Unique TCR beta chains totaled some 88 million in a later count, with around 11 million of them shared. Measured with immunoSEQ multiplex PCR; TCRdb has only the in-frame clones, and not every one. V, J and clone size reflect that table, while D and trimming were determined from the DNA. The table shows over 150,000 clones, with around 86% occurring only once. The CDR3 runs 15 residues. V lost 0 bases, J lost 0 bases, and 7 bases lay in between. CDR1 SGDLS and CDR2 YYNGEE come from the germline V gene. This sample was taken from a study of cytomegalovirus exposure and HLA in healthy donors. General study results and limits: Later work found most CMV-associated TCR beta chains apparently HLA-restricted.

The receptor was derived from a human donor in good health. Sequencing was performed on PBMCs. The chain employs TRBV9 and TRBJ1-5; no firm D call. DNA for the CDR3: TGTGCCAGCAGCGTAGAATCAGATAGCAATCAGCCCCAGCATTTT. Its translation is CASSVESDSNQPQHF.